This T cell receptor (beta chain) was recovered during a study of T cells in Graves' hyperthyroidism and ophthalmopathy. RNA transcripts provided the source from which TCR beta CDR3 regions were amplified. The HTBI set primed first-round TCR CDR3 RT-PCR. TCRdb re-called the multiplex PCR reads with MiXCR, one entry per CDR3 protein. Of around 690,000 distinct CDR3 sequences in the sample, roughly a sixth were seen once. CDR3 length: 16 residues. Trimming took off 0 bases at V and 4 bases at J, with 16 bases between the two ends. Germline V gene data show CDR1 as SGHTA and CDR2 as FQGNSA. This clonotype was counted ten times or more.

The sequenced sample was blood. This TCR came from a man aged 50 or older with Graves' hyperthyroidism. The chain carries TRBV7-2 and TRBJ2-7, with D perhaps matching TRBD2 (6 bases). In nucleotides, the CDR3 is TGTGCCAGCAGCTTAGCCCCGGGGAGGTATGAATACGAGCAGTACTTC. Amino acid sequence: CASSLAPGRYEYEQYF.